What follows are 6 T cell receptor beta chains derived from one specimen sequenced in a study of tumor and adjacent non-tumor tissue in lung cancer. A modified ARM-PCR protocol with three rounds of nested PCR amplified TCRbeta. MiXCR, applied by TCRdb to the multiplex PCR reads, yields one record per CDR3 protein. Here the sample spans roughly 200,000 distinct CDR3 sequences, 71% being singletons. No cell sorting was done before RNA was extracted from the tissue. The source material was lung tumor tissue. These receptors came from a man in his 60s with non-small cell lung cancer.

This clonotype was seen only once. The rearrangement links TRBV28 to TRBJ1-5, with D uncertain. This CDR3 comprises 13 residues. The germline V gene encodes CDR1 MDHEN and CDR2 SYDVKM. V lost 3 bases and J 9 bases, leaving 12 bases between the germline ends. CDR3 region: CASSLDSGRPQHF. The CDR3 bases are TGTGCCAGCAGTTTGGACTCCGGACGGCCCCAGCATTTT.

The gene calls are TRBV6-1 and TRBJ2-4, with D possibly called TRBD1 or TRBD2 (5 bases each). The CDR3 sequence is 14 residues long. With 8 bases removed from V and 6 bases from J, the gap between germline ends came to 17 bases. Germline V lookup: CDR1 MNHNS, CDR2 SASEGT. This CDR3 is CASSDWGIGNIQYF. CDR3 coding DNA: TGTGCCAGCTCCGACTGGGGGATCGGAAACATTCAGTACTTC.

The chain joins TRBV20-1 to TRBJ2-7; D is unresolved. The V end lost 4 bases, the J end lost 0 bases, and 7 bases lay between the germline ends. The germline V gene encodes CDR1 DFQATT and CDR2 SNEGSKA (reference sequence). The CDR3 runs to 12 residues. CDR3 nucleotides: TGCAGTGCTATCATGGCCTCCTACGAGCAGTACTTC. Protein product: CSAIMASYEQYF.

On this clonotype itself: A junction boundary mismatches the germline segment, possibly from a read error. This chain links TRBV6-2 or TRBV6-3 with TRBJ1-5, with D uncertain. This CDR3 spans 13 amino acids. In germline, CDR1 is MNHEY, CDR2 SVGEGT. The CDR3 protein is CANSTRGNQPQHF. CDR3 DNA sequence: TGTGCCAACAGTACGAGGGGCAATCAGCCCCAGCATTTT.

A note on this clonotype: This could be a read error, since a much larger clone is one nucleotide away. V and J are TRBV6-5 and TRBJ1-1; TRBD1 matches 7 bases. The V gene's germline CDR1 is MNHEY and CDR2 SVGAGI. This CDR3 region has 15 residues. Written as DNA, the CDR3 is TGTGTCAGCAGCCCCCACCACAGGGGGAACACTGAAGCTTTCTTT. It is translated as CVSSPHHRGNTEAFF.

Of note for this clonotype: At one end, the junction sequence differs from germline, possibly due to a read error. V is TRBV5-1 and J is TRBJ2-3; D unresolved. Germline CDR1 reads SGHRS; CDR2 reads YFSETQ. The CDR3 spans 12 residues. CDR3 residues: CASSLITYTRYF. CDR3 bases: TGCGCAAGCAGCTTGATCACATATACGCGGTATTTT.